This is a list of T cell receptor delta chains from one sample in a study of Vδ1+ human thymocytes. TCRdb re-analyzed the multiplex PCR reads via CATT. Here the sample spans 45,000 to 75,000 delta-chain clones, over 13% being singletons. The sample comprised Vdelta1+ gamma-delta thymocytes from the thymus. Source of these receptors: a girl under three years old who had congenital heart surgery. Both conserved end residues are part of each CDR3. A D gene is named only where the DNA matches it firmly. Size values are once, few and many counts, or a class for expanded clones, and some rows have none.

J gene,clone size,CDR3 length,V gene,D gene,CDR3 protein,CDR3 DNA
TRDJ1,NA,22,TRDV1,TRDD3,CALGELNFGGSGGTTYTDKLIF,TGTGCTCTTGGGGAACTAAACTTCGGGGGGTCTGGGGGTACAACCTACACCGATAAACTCATCTTT
TRDJ1,NA,24,TRDV1,TRDD3,CALGEGRLRGFPLGDPWRSDKLIF,TGTGCTCTTGGGGAGGGGAGACTACGAGGGTTCCCACTGGGGGACCCGTGGAGGTCCGATAAACTCATCTTT
TRDJ1,NA,20,TRDV1,TRDD3,CALQEVSSPLGDMDTDKLIF,TGTGCTCTCCAAGAGGTGTCCTCCCCACTGGGGGATATGGACACCGATAAACTCATCTTT
TRDJ1,few,20,TRDV1,TRDD3,CALGVPFNPILGGQRDKLIF,TGTGCTCTTGGGGTCCCCTTCAACCCCATACTGGGGGGACAAAGGGATAAACTCATCTTT
TRDJ1,few,23,TRAV29/DV5,NA,CSVLLCSNDLVWGYLRRTDKLIF,NA
TRDJ1,NA,13,TRDV1,NA,CALVGRIRNKLIF,TGTGCTCTTGTTGGGAGGATTCGGAATAAACTCATCTTT
TRDJ1,few,21,TRDV1,TRDD3,CALGMWSGGYEGIQGADKLIF,TGTGCTCTTGGAATGTGGTCCGGGGGATACGAGGGCATTCAGGGGGCCGATAAACTCATCTTT
TRDJ1,once,23,TRDV1,TRDD3,CALGEPLPELGDKVEWYTDKLIF,TGTGCTCTTGGGGAACCGCTTCCCGAGCTGGGGGATAAGGTTGAATGGTACACCGATAAACTCATCTTT
TRDJ1,NA,23,TRDV1,TRDD3,CALGELIISPREPGGMYTDKLIF,TGTGCTCTTGGGGAACTAATCATATCCCCGAGGGAGCCTGGGGGAATGTACACCGATAAACTCATCTTT
TRDJ1,NA,19,TRDV1,TRDD3,CALGEHPGGVPGVSDKLIF,TGTGCTCTTGGGGAACATCCTGGGGGAGTCCCCGGTGTGTCCGATAAACTCATCTTT
TRDJ1,NA,23,TRDV1,NA,CALGELDRACGAGETTYTDKLIF,TGTGCTCTTGGGGAACTAGACCGGGCATGCGGAGCTGGGGAAACCACGTACACCGATAAACTCATCTTT
TRDJ1,few,22,TRDV1,TRDD3,CALELFTSTGGYVRRYTDKLIF,TGTGCTCTTGAGTTATTCACCAGTACTGGGGGATACGTTAGGCGGTACACCGATAAACTCATCTTT
TRDJ1,NA,20,TRDV1,NA,CALGEDPPPWASHWPKKLIF,TGTGCTCTTGGGGAAGACCCCCCACCGTGGGCCTCCCACTGGCCTAAAAAACTCATCTTT
TRDJ1,NA,17,TRDV2,TRDD3,CAYLSATGGWDTDKLIF,TGTGCCTACCTATCCGCTACTGGGGGATGGGACACCGATAAACTCATCTTT
TRDJ1,NA,25,TRDV1,TRDD3,CALGEPLEKLLVLGEVGQYTDKLIF,TGTGCTCTTGGGGAGCCCTTAGAGAAACTACTGGTACTGGGGGAGGTGGGGCAGTACACCGATAAACTCATCTTT
TRDJ1,NA,18,TRDV1,NA,CALGKKVGGTPYTDKLIF,TGTGCTCTTGGGAAGAAGGTCGGGGGGACTCCGTACACCGATAAACTCATCTTT
TRDJ3,medium-sized,19,TRDV2,TRDD3,CACDTDWGMSSWDTRQMFF,TGTGCCTGTGACACGGACTGGGGGATGAGCTCCTGGGACACCCGACAGATGTTTTTC
TRDJ1,few,16,TRDV1,NA,CALGALSPWYTDKLIF,TGTGCTCTTGGGGCCCTCTCCCCCTGGTACACCGATAAACTCATCTTT
TRDJ1,NA,20,TRDV1,NA,CALGELVRSLRTGSTDKLIF,TGTGCTCTTGGGGAACTAGTACGTTCCCTCCGTACTGGGAGTACCGATAAACTCATCTTT
TRDJ1,few,20,TRDV1,NA,CALGEQVSHIRGGYTDKLIF,TGTGCTCTTGGGGAACAGGTCTCCCACATACGCGGAGGGTACACCGATAAACTCATCTTT
TRDJ1,NA,15,TRDV1,NA,CALGDIPVPTDKLIF,TGTGCTCTTGGGGATATTCCTGTTCCTACCGATAAACTCATCTTT
TRDJ1,NA,17,TRDV1,TRDD3,CALGSSSRPLWGNKLIF,TGTGCTCTTGGGTCCTCTTCCCGTCCATTATGGGGGAATAAACTCATCTTT
TRDJ1,few,23,TRDV1,NA,CALGEPLPTISHTAAGYTDKLIF,TGTGCTCTTGGGGAACCCTTGCCCACAATCTCTCACACCGCAGCGGGTTACACCGATAAACTCATCTTT
TRDJ1,NA,12,TRDV1,TRDD3,CALGGGIGGLIF,TGTGCTCTTGGGGGGGGGATTGGGGGACTCATCTTT
TRDJ1,medium-sized,16,TRDV2,TRDD3,CACDSGGYVPLTKLIF,TGTGCCTGTGACAGTGGGGGATACGTCCCTCTCACGAAACTCATCTTT
TRDJ1,few,16,TRDV1,NA,CALGDASAVSTDKLIF,TGTGCTCTTGGGGACGCTTCCGCCGTGAGCACCGATAAACTCATCTTT
TRDJ1,NA,17,TRDV1,NA,CALGGERRRGISDKLIF,TGTGCTCTTGGGGGGGAGAGGAGGCGAGGGATTTCCGATAAACTCATCTTT
TRDJ1,few,18,TRDV1,TRDD3,CALGSRAVYWGILGKLIF,TGTGCTCTTGGGTCACGAGCCGTCTACTGGGGGATACTTGGTAAACTCATCTTT
TRDJ1,many,15,TRDV2,NA,CACDPLGWYTDKLIF,TGTGCCTGTGACCCACTGGGATGGTACACCGATAAACTCATCTTT
TRDJ1,NA,21,TRDV1,TRDD3,CALGERSPDWGIAKISDKLIF,TGTGCTCTTGGGGAACGATCCCCAGACTGGGGGATTGCGAAGATTTCCGATAAACTCATCTTT
TRDJ1,few,24,TRDV1,TRDD3,CALGEQRRSSRTGGHHLLVDKLIF,TGTGCTCTTGGGGAACAAAGGAGGTCGTCCCGAACTGGGGGCCACCACTTACTGGTCGATAAACTCATCTTT
TRDJ1,NA,17,TRDV1,TRDD3,CALGERKRGGGSDKLIF,TGTGCTCTTGGGGAACGCAAACGCGGTGGGGGATCCGATAAACTCATCTTT
TRDJ1,NA,23,TRDV1,TRDD3,CALGGEAFPTSTGGYADWDKLIF,TGTGCTCTTGGGGGGGAGGCCTTCCCCACCAGTACTGGGGGATACGCCGACTGGGATAAACTCATCTTT